Included here is one T cell receptor (beta chain) sequence, with context. This clonotype was recorded a few times. Its binding antigen is unknown. Per-nucleotide qualities are absent, and no much larger clonotype sits a single base away. The approximately 39 donors, aged about 6 to 95 years, were systemically healthy Caucasian individuals from Russia. Approximately 10 milliliters of peripheral blood were collected from each donor into EDTA-treated Vacutainer tubes. Ficoll-Paque density-gradient centrifugation was used to isolate PBMCs, with at least 7 million per sample. Total RNA was extracted from PBMCs with Trizol reagent, with at least 6 micrograms obtained per sample. For every donor, flow cytometry on a PBMC aliquot measured the percentage of naive CD45RAhigh/CD27high T cells. This sample is drawn from a study of blood T cells in healthy people across ages (dated by TCRdb to the mid-2010s). For the wider study: Template switching captured roughly one uniquely barcoded TCR beta cDNA molecule per two T cells in model experiments. For two donors (one aged 18 to 30 and one aged 80 or older), the study analyzed two additional independent replicas of 1 million unique cDNA reads from the same blood draw. Using deep sequencing normalized with unique cDNA molecular identifiers, the study measured how TCR beta repertoire diversity changes with age. The donors were split into four age groups: young (average around 15 years), middle-aged (more than 35), aged (roughly 68) and long-lived (roughly 86). Donors of different ages were randomly distributed across sequencing lanes to avoid experimental bias.

The method was 5' RACE. These reads were obtained on an Illumina HiSeq 2500. A second 7 to 11 cycle PCR used a sample-barcoded 5' primer and a J-beta primer mix. Each TCR beta cDNA molecule received a unique molecular identifier from a template-switch 5' adaptor carrying 12 random nucleotides. Each sample yielded at least 2.5 million CDR3-containing paired-end reads. First-strand cDNA synthesis was performed from all RNA using the Mint cDNA synthesis kit, with priming by a TRBC-specific oligonucleotide. All cDNA was treated with uracil-DNA glycosylase and then went through a first 18-cycle PCR with the universal primers M1SS and BC2_uni_R. On the authors' methods: For normalization, 1 million high-quality reads were randomly selected from each sample, with every read carrying a distinct molecular identifier. Instead of being binned into consensus sequences, reads that shared molecular identifiers were thrown out. MiTCR, run with a Q25 quality threshold and the strictest error-elimination algorithm, handled CDR3 identification, clonotype clustering and error correction. Lower-bound total TCR beta diversity was estimated with a nonparametric unseen species model using Euler transformation. Clones were called with MiXCR by TCRdb after fastp trimmed the public reads at Q25, and only in-frame beta chains were retained. Under each unique CDR3 protein, matching rows form one entry showing the most common genes and DNA. The V and J calls and clone size come from TCRdb's table, not from the authors' own analysis. Across this sample there are around 900,000 distinct CDR3 sequences, with approximately 50% seen only once. About 22% of the sample lies in the top ten.

The CDR3 runs 12 residues from the cysteine to the phenylalanine. Only the CDR3 portion is preserved as DNA: 36 bases, with reading frame beginning at the first base. V gives up 3 bases and J gives up 4 bases, and the segment between their germline ends measures 9 bases. Reading the germline V gene gives CDR1 SQVTM and CDR2 ANQGSEA. The study at large found these results: The CMV infection status of donors was not known, potentially confounding age-related changes in expanded clonotypes. The long-lived group showed more naive CD4+ T cells, fewer expanded clones and increased TCR diversity than the aged group, suggesting age selection. The percentage of naive T cells measured by flow cytometry correlated strongly with observed TCR beta diversity. Estimates of total diversity based on one million sequenced T cells were regarded as lower bounds and as underestimates. As age increased, observed TCR beta diversity per million T cells dropped in a roughly linear way, and a significant reduction was already evident by age 40. Since profiling was done on bulk unsorted PBMCs, naive and antigen-experienced compartments could not be conclusively compared.

The sequence was obtained from a woman aged 55-70 years in good health. Sequencing was done on a sample of blood. The rearrangement joined TRBV29-1 to TRBJ2-5; no D gene call is confident. CDR3 reads: CSVEEARETQYF. DNA sequence: TGCAGCGTTGAGGAAGCACGAGAGACCCAGTACTTC.